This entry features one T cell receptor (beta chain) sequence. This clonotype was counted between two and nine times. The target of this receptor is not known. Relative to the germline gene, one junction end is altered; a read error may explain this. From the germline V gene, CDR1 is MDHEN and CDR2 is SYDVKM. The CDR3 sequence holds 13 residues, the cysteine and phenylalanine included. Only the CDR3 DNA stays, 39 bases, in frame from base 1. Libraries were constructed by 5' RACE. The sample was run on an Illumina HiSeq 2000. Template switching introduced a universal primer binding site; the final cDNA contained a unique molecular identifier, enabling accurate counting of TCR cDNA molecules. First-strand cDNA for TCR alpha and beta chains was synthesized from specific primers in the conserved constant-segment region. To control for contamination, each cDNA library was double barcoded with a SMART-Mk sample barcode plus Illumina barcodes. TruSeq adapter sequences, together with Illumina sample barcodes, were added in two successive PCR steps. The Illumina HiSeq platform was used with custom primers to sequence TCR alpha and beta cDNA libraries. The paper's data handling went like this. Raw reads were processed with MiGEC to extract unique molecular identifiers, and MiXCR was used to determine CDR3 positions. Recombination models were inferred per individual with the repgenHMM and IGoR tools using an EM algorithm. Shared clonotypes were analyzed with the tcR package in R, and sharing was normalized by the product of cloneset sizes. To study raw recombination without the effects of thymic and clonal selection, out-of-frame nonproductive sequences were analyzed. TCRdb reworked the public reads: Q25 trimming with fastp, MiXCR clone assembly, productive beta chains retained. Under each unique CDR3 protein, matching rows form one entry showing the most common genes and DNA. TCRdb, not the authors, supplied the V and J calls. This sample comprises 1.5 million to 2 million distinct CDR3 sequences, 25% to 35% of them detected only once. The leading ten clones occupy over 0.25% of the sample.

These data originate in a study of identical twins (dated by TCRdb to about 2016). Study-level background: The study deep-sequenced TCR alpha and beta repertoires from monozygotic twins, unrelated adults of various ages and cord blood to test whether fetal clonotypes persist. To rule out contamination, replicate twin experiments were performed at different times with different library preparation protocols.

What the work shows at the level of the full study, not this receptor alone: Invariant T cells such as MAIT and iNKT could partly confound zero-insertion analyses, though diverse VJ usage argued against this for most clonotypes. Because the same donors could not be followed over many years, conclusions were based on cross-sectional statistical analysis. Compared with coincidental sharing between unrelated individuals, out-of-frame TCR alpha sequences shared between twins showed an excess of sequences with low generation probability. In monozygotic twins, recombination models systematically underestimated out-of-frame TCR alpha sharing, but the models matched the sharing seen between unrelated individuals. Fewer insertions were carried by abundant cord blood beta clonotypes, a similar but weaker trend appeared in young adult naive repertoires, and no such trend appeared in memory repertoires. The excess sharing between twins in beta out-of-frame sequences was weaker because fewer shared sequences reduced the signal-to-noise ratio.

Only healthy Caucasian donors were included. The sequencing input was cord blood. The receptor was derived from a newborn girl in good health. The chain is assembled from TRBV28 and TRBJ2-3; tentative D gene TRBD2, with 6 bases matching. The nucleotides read TGCGCCAGCAGTTCCCCGGCGGGGGATACGCAGTATTTT. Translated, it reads CASSSPAGDTQYF.